The 21 T cell receptor beta chains below were found in one sample sequenced in a study of shared clonotypes between healthy human individuals. Produced via immunoSEQ multiplex PCR; TCRdb's table is partial and in-frame only. The sample yields 2 million to 2.5 million clones, approximately 95% seen once. Sequenced: naive CD4+ T cells sorted from blood. As to subset: CD45RA+ positively selected. The receptors originated from a man aged 18 to 35 in good health.

The genes are TRBV10-3 and TRBJ2-7; D is perhaps TRBD1 or TRBD2 (6 bases each). V lost 6 bases and J lost 3, with 12 bases in between. The CDR3 sequence is 13 residues long. In germline, CDR1 is ENHRY, CDR2 SYGVKD. The CDR3 nucleotides read TGTGCCATCAGCGGGGGCTATAGCTACGAGCAGTACTTC. Translating it yields CAISGGYSYEQYF.

V and J are TRBV7-2 and TRBJ2-2; either TRBD1 or TRBD2 may supply D (5 bases each). Trimming took off 2 bases at V and 7 bases at J, with 14 bases between the two ends. This CDR3 has 15 residues. In germline, CDR1 is SGHTA, CDR2 FQGNSA. The CDR3 region has the DNA TGTGCCAGCAGCTTACAAAGGGGAGTAGGCGGGGAGCTGTTTTTT. This gives the protein CASSLQRGVGGELFF.

The rearrangement joins TRBV30 to TRBJ1-4, with no clear D. The V end lost 0 bases, the J end lost 5 bases, and 10 bases lay between the germline ends. Germline CDR1 and CDR2: GTSNPN and SVGIG (reference sequence). CDR3 length: 14 amino acids. The CDR3 region is CAWSVRNRNEKLFF. The CDR3 DNA follows: TGTGCCTGGAGTGTAAGGAACCGAAATGAAAAACTGTTTTTT.

This clone is a singleton in its sample. J is TRBJ2-3 and V is TRBV11-2; the D call may be TRBD1 or TRBD2 (5 bases each). Germline V gene data show CDR1 as SGHAT and CDR2 as FQNNGV. The CDR3 extends over 15 amino acids. V lost 5 bases and J 3 bases, leaving 15 bases between the germline ends. CDR3 in DNA: TGTGCCAGCAGCAAGCCGGGACCGAGGACAGATACGCAGTATTTT. Translating gives CASSKPGPRTDTQYF.

The rearrangement joins TRBV7-9 to TRBJ1-3; weak D call: TRBD1 (5 bases). V gave up 5 bases and J gave up 0 bases, with 11 bases separating them. The CDR3 runs 15 residues. Germline V CDR1 and CDR2: SEHNR, FQNEAQ (reference sequence). In DNA form, the CDR3 reads TGTGCCAGCAGCGTCTCCCAGGGCTCTGGAAACACCATATATTTT. Translation: CASSVSQGSGNTIYF.

V gene TRBV5-1 combines with J gene TRBJ2-3, with a possible D match to TRBD2 (6 bases). The V and J ends lost 0 bases and 5 bases respectively, with 16 bases between them. CDR1 SGHRS and CDR2 YFSETQ come from the germline V gene. The CDR3 sequence is 16 residues long. The CDR3 reads CASSLAPGVVRDTQYF. The CDR3 DNA follows: TGCGCCAGCAGCTTGGCTCCGGGAGTCGTTAGAGATACGCAGTATTTT.

The CDR3 DNA reads TGTGCCAGCAGCACAGGGAACACTGAAGCTTTCTTT. Encoded protein: CASSTGNTEAFF. The chain couples TRBV11-2 to TRBJ1-1; D might be TRBD1 (5 bases). Germline V lookup: CDR1 SGHAT, CDR2 FQNNGV. The V and J ends lost 5 bases and 1 base respectively, with 5 bases between them. This CDR3 spans 12 amino acids.

In nucleotides, the CDR3 is TGCGCCAGCAGTGGGGACAGGGGATCCAATGAGCAGTTCTTC. This encodes CASSGDRGSNEQFF. V is TRBV5-1 and J is TRBJ2-1; 10 bases match TRBD1. Germline V lookup: CDR1 SGHRS, CDR2 YFSETQ. Trimming removed 5 bases from V and 6 bases from J; junction bases left unmatched: 5. The CDR3 is 14 amino acids.

The rearrangement joins TRBV7-8 to TRBJ1-2; 7 nucleotides line up with TRBD1. The J segment lost 1 base and the V segment lost 2 bases, leaving 7 bases of the junction unmatched. The germline gives CDR1 SGHVS, CDR2 FQNEAQ. The CDR3 runs 16 residues. The CDR3 spells CASSLTGAPFNYGYTF. The DNA for the CDR3 is TGTGCCAGCAGCTTAACAGGGGCGCCCTTTAACTATGGCTACACCTTC.

The chain couples TRBV4-3 to TRBJ2-2; D not resolved. Germline V CDR1 and CDR2: LGHNA, YSLEER. This CDR3 has 12 amino acids. The V end was cut by 4 bases, the J end by 4 bases, with 4 bases between. The CDR3 loop is CASSPPTGELFF. The CDR3 region has the DNA TGCGCCAGCAGCCCTCCCACCGGGGAGCTGTTTTTT.

V and J are TRBV7-9 and TRBJ2-5; D ambiguous. The J call is doubtful: the DNA matches TRBJ2-7 better. The CDR3 is made up of 12 amino acids. Germline V lookup: CDR1 SEHNR, CDR2 FQNEAQ (reference sequence). The DNA for the CDR3 is TGTGCCTGCTCCCGGGTTCCATACGAGCAGTACTTC. Translation gives CACSRVPYEQYF.

This sequence joins TRBV5-1 and TRBJ1-1; the D gene is possibly TRBD1 (6 bases). The V gene's germline CDR1 is SGHRS and CDR2 YFSETQ. The CDR3 runs to 15 residues. V lost 7 bases and J 0 bases, leaving 16 bases between the germline ends. CDR3 in amino acids: CASQTRGGMNTEAFF. CDR3 DNA sequence: TGCGCCAGCCAGACAAGGGGGGGCATGAACACTGAAGCTTTCTTT.

Note on this clone: Other nucleotide sequences in the sample specify the same CDR3. The chain joins TRBV6-5 to TRBJ1-2, with a weak D call TRBD1 (6 bases). This CDR3 is 14 amino acids long. Trimming removed 0 bases at V and 4 bases at J, with 9 bases between. Germline V gene data show CDR1 as MNHEY and CDR2 as SVGAGI. Written as DNA, the CDR3 is TGTGCCAGCAGTTACTCGGGGGGCGGCTATGGCTACACCTTC. Translated, it gives CASSYSGGGYGYTF.

CDR3 residues: CASSSGLVNTGELFF. CDR3 bases: TGTGCCAGCAGCTCGGGACTAGTCAACACCGGGGAGCTGTTTTTT. The chain is built from TRBV7-2 and TRBJ2-2, with 8 positions matching TRBD2. V was clipped by 4 bases and J by 2 bases; unmatched bases: 3. The germline V gene encodes CDR1 SGHTA and CDR2 FQGNSA. The CDR3 loop spans 15 amino acids.

V gene TRBV10-3 combines with J gene TRBJ1-4; no firm D call. CDR3 size: 14 residues. V was cut by 3 bases and J by 7 bases, with 12 bases left in between. CDR1 and CDR2 from the germline V gene are ENHRY and SYGVKD. The CDR3 sequence: CAISDPFVGEKLFF. The CDR3 DNA reads as TGTGCCATCAGTGACCCCTTTGTCGGTGAAAAACTGTTTTTT.

The chain joins TRBV7-9 to TRBJ2-5; 8 positions agree with TRBD2. The CDR3 has 15 residues. After removal of 4 bases from V and 3 bases from J, the junction contained 7 bases not matched to a gene. Germline V lookup: CDR1 SEHNR, CDR2 FQNEAQ (reference sequence). CDR3: CASSWRPGLEETQYF. Written as DNA, the CDR3 is TGTGCCAGCAGCTGGCGGCCGGGACTAGAAGAGACCCAGTACTTC.

V gene TRBV18 combines with J gene TRBJ1-1; D ambiguous. This CDR3 has 15 amino acids. Germline V lookup: CDR1 KGHSH, CDR2 LQKENI. V dropped 2 bases and J dropped 2 bases, with 12 bases sitting between them. The CDR3 DNA is TGTGCCAGCTCACCAGGCGGCAGGATAAACACTGAAGCTTTCTTT. This gives the protein CASSPGGRINTEAFF. The complete variable domain, with remaining parts taken from reference TRBV18 and TRBJ1-1, reads NAGVMQNPRHLVRRRGQEARLRCSPMKGHSHVYWYRQLPEEGLKFMVYLQKENIIDESGMPKERFSAEFPKEGPSILRIQQVVRGDSAAYFCASSPGGRINTEAFFGQGTRLTVV.

The rearrangement uses TRBV5-4 and TRBJ2-7; D is possibly TRBD1 (6 bases). V dropped 4 bases and J dropped 4 bases, with 30 bases sitting between them. The CDR3 extends over 19 amino acids. CDR1 is SGHNT, CDR2 YYREEE, per germline (reference sequence). The DNA of the CDR3 is TGTGCCAGCAGCGCGCCGGTGAGACAGGCGGACGACCCTCTATACGAGCAGTACTTC. It is translated as CASSAPVRQADDPLYEQYF.

The chain uses TRBV2 and TRBJ1-2; 9 bases match TRBD1. The CDR3 runs to 13 residues. The germline gives CDR1 SNHLY, CDR2 FYNNEI. V lost 7 bases to trimming and J lost 4 bases; unmatched junction nucleotides: 4. This chain's CDR3 is CASKGQGIYGYTF. In DNA form, the CDR3 reads TGTGCCAGCAAGGGACAGGGCATCTATGGCTACACCTTC. Looking up the rest from reference TRBV2 and TRBJ1-2 gives the full variable domain: EPEVTQTPSHQVTQMGQEVILRCVPISNHLYFYWYRQILGQKVEFLVSFYNNEISEKSEIFDDQFSVERPDGSNFTLKIRSTKLEDSAMYFCASKGQGIYGYTFGSGTRLTVV.

This clone was picked up one time. The genes are TRBV6-1 and TRBJ2-5; D might be TRBD2 (6 bases). Germline V gives CDR1 MNHNS, CDR2 SASEGT. The length of the CDR3 is 14 residues. Trimming removed 8 bases at V and 1 base at J, with 14 bases between. The chain's CDR3 is CASHLGGSQETQYF. In nucleotides, the CDR3 is TGTGCCAGCCATCTGGGGGGTTCCCAAGAGACCCAGTACTTC.

The V gene is TRBV10-3, the J gene TRBJ1-6, with TRBD1 matching 7 bases. Germline CDR1 ENHRY, CDR2 SYGVKD. CDR3 length: 15 residues. Germline trimming cut 0 bases from V and 11 bases from J; bases unmatched to any gene: 7. For the CDR3, the DNA is TGTGCCATCAGTGAGTCAAGTCAGGGGGGGCCACCCCTCCACTTT. Translation: CAISESSQGGPPLHF.